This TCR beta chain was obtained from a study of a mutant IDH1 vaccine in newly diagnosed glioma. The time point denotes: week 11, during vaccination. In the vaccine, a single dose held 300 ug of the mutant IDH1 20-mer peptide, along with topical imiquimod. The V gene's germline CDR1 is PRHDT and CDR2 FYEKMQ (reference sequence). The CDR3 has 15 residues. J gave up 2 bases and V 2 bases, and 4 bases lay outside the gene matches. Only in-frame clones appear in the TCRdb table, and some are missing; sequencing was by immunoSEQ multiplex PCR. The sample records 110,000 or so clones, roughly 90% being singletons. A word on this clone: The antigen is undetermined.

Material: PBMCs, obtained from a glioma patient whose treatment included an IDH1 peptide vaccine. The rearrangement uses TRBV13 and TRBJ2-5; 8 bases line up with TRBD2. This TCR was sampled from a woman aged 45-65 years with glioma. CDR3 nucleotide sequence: TGTGCCAGCAGCTTAAATCCGGGAGGGCAAGAGACCCAGTACTTC. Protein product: CASSLNPGGQETQYF.